The 30 T cell receptor beta chains listed next were all sequenced from one sample in a study of identical twins. TCRdb re-called the 5' RACE reads through MiXCR, storing one row per CDR3 protein. The sample has about 720,000 distinct CDR3 sequences, over 15% seen once; the top ten hold roughly 13%. These records were also assigned to another study, of T cells expressing NK-cell markers.

The sequenced sample was PBMCs. Source of these receptors: a woman aged 18-35 years in good health.

This chain joins TRBV5-1 and TRBJ2-5; no clear D gene. With 1 base removed from V and 2 bases from J, the gap between germline ends came to 9 bases. The CDR3 is 14 amino acids. Germline CDR1 and CDR2: SGHRS and YFSETQ. In DNA form, the CDR3 reads TGCGCCAGCAGCTTGTCTAACGGTCAAGAGACCCAGTACTTC. Amino acid sequence: CASSLSNGQETQYF.

This clonotype came up many times. This sequence joins TRBV7-8 and TRBJ2-5; the match to TRBD1 covers 7 bases. With V trimmed by 5 bases and J by 4 bases, 1 base remained unmatched. Per germline, CDR1 SGHVS and CDR2 FQNEAQ. This CDR3 comprises 12 residues. CDR3 amino acids: CASSRDRETQYF. The CDR3 nucleotides are TGTGCCAGCAGCCGGGACAGAGAGACCCAGTACTTC.

The V and J genes are TRBV27 and TRBJ2-1; D possibly corresponds to TRBD2 (6 bases). Germline values: CDR1 MNHEY, CDR2 SMNVEV (reference sequence). The CDR3 has 15 residues. The V end was cut by 8 bases, the J end by 3 bases, with 17 bases between. The CDR3 bases are TGTGCCAGCTTCATGGGGGGTGTAGGCTACAATGAGCAGTTCTTC. This encodes CASFMGGVGYNEQFF.

This chain uses TRBV20-1 with TRBJ2-2, with 9 bases fitting TRBD1. The ends lost 6 bases at V and 5 bases at J; junction bases unmatched: 10. The CDR3 length is 15 residues. Germline V CDR1 and CDR2: DFQATT, SNEGSKA (reference sequence). The CDR3 DNA reads as TGCAGTGCAAAAAAAAGGACAGGGGAAACCGGGGAGCTGTTTTTT. Encoded protein: CSAKKRTGETGELFF.

The rearrangement uses TRBV20-1 and TRBJ1-4; D perhaps matches TRBD1 (5 bases). Germline-derived CDR1 and CDR2 are DFQATT and SNEGSKA (reference sequence). There are 16 residues in the CDR3. The V end lost 3 bases, the J end lost 7 bases, and 21 bases lay between the germline ends. CDR3 DNA sequence: TGCAGTGCTAGGGCCCAAGTAGGGGTCCGGGGTGAAAAACTGTTTTTT. This encodes CSARAQVGVRGEKLFF.

This clonotype was counted a single time. The gene calls are TRBV7-9 and TRBJ2-1; 9 nucleotides line up with TRBD2. Trimming cost V 3 bases and J 5 bases; bases outside gene matches: 8. There are 16 residues in the CDR3. Germline values: CDR1 SEHNR, CDR2 FQNEAQ (reference sequence). The chain's CDR3 is CASSFGLASSHNEQFF. CDR3 DNA: TGTGCCAGCAGCTTTGGACTAGCGAGTTCTCACAATGAGCAGTTCTTC.

Only a few counts were recorded for this clonotype. The CDR3 reads CASSYSRDSPLHF. As DNA, the CDR3 is TGTGCCAGCAGTTACTCTCGGGACTCACCCCTCCACTTT. The J gene is TRBJ1-6, the V gene TRBV6-6; tentatively, D is TRBD1 (5 bases). CDR1 and CDR2 from the germline V gene are MNHNY and SVGAGI (reference sequence). V shed 0 bases and J shed 10 bases, with 7 bases lying between them. This CDR3 contains 13 residues.

V and J are TRBV20-1 and TRBJ2-4; 7 nucleotides agree with TRBD2. The CDR3 has 14 residues. Per germline, CDR1 DFQATT and CDR2 SNEGSKA (reference sequence). Unmatched junction bases numbered 4, after V lost 3 bases and J lost 2 bases. In DNA, the CDR3 is TGCAGTGCTAGTCCGGGAGGAACCAAAAACATTCAGTACTTC. Amino acids: CSASPGGTKNIQYF.

This clonotype was seen a few times. This chain joins TRBV4-1 and TRBJ2-3, with 12 positions matching TRBD1. Germline V gene lookup returns CDR1 MGHRA and CDR2 YSYEKL. V gave up 1 base and J gave up 3 bases; unmatched junction bases: 5. The CDR3 is made up of 17 amino acids. Here the CDR3 reads CASSQVPGQGATDTQYF. The CDR3 coding sequence is TGCGCCAGCAGCCAAGTTCCGGGACAGGGGGCAACAGATACGCAGTATTTT.

This clonotype was picked up a small number of times. The chain combines TRBV7-2 with TRBJ1-1; the D is unclear. This CDR3 is 11 amino acids long. Trimming removed 5 bases from V and 7 bases from J, with 8 bases in between. CDR1 and CDR2 from the germline V gene are SGHTA and FQGNSA. This chain's CDR3 is CASSLTIEAFF. The DNA of the CDR3 is TGTGCCAGCAGCCTGACAATTGAAGCTTTCTTT.

This clonotype appeared a few times. V and J are TRBV3-1 and TRBJ2-5; 12 nucleotides match TRBD2. The germline CDR1 and CDR2 sequences are LGHDT and YNNKEL (reference sequence). V was clipped by 5 bases and J by 3 bases; unmatched bases: 7. This CDR3 is built from 16 residues. In DNA form, the CDR3 reads TGTGCCAGCAGCTCGACTAGCGGGAGTGTCGAAGAGACCCAGTACTTC. Residues: CASSSTSGSVEETQYF.

The chain joins TRBV18 to TRBJ2-1; D might be TRBD1 (6 bases). Between the trimmed V and J ends, which lost 2 bases and 15 bases, there was a span of 11 bases. Per germline, CDR1 KGHSH and CDR2 LQKENI. This CDR3 spans 11 amino acids. The CDR3 sequence is CASSPVGAGFF. The CDR3, as DNA: TGTGCCAGCTCACCAGTGGGGGCTGGGTTCTTC.

This clonotype has more than one count but fewer than ten. V usage is TRBV7-9 and J usage is TRBJ2-1; D not resolved. V shed 5 bases and J shed 8 bases, with 10 bases lying between them. The CDR3 contains 12 residues. The V gene's germline CDR1 is SEHNR and CDR2 FQNEAQ (reference sequence). CDR3 DNA: TGTGCCAGCAGCCCAACTTTACATGAGCAGTTCTTC. Protein sequence: CASSPTLHEQFF.

This clonotype was seen a handful of times. This chain uses TRBV27 with TRBJ2-7; 8 bases are shared with TRBD1. The germline V gene has CDR1 MNHEY and CDR2 SMNVEV (reference sequence). This CDR3 is 15 amino acids long. Losses at the gene ends were 6 bases for V and 3 bases for J; bases not matched to a gene: 10. CDR3 sequence: CASRGLGQVYYEQYF. The CDR3 region has the DNA TGTGCCAGCAGGGGCTTGGGACAGGTCTACTACGAGCAGTACTTC.

In its sample, this clonotype was seen a few times. The genes are TRBV20-1 and TRBJ2-2; TRBD1 matches 7 bases. Trimming at V came to 6 bases and at J to 0 bases, leaving 7 bases not matched to a gene. CDR3 length: 15 residues. Germline assignment: CDR1 DFQATT and CDR2 SNEGSKA (reference sequence). CDR3 residues: CSARTGAPNTGELFF. The CDR3 DNA is TGCAGTGCGAGAACAGGGGCACCGAACACCGGGGAGCTGTTTTTT.

The gene calls are TRBV12-5 and TRBJ1-1; D ambiguous. The length of the CDR3 is 11 residues. V was clipped by 2 bases and J by 7 bases, with 5 bases between them. Germline CDR1 is LGHNT and CDR2 is FRNRAP. The CDR3 sequence is CASGLLDEAFF. In nucleotides, the CDR3 is TGTGCTAGTGGTTTGTTAGATGAAGCTTTCTTT.

The V gene is TRBV12-3 or TRBV12-4, the J gene TRBJ1-5; 10 bases are shared with TRBD1. The CDR3 has 14 amino acids. Losses at the gene ends were 5 bases for V and 6 bases for J; bases not matched to a gene: 4. This CDR3 is CASSAGTGVQPQHF. In nucleotides, the CDR3 is TGTGCCAGCAGTGCCGGGACAGGGGTTCAGCCCCAGCATTTT.

This clonotype was detected a few times. The chain has TRBV11-3 and TRBJ2-1; tentative D call: TRBD2 (5 bases). There are 15 residues in the CDR3. The germline gives CDR1 SGHNT, CDR2 YENEEA. V dropped 5 bases and J dropped 5 bases, with 16 bases sitting between them. The CDR3 nucleotides read TGTGCCAGCAGCGCACGGGAAAAAATGAACAATGAGCAGTTCTTC. Translation gives CASSAREKMNNEQFF.

This clonotype was counted between two and nine times. The chain employs TRBV21-1 and TRBJ2-1; the table assigns TRBD1, which was not confirmed against the DNA. TRBV21-1 constitutes a pseudogene. This CDR3 region has 11 residues. CDR3 nucleotide sequence: TGTGCCAGCAAGGCCGGACAGGAAAAGTTCTTC. It translates to CASKAGQEKFF.

This clonotype is a singleton in its sample. A much larger clone sits a single nucleotide away, making a read error possible. This chain uses TRBV11-2 with TRBJ2-3, with D perhaps TRBD2 (6 bases). From germline, CDR1 is SGHAT and CDR2 FQNNGV. The V end lost 8 bases, the J end lost 2 bases, and 8 bases lay between the germline ends. There are 12 residues in the CDR3. The CDR3 loop is CASRDFTDTQYF. CDR3 DNA sequence: TGTGCCAGCCGGGACTTCACAGATACGCAGTATTTT.

The V call is TRBV7-2, the J call TRBJ2-3; D is perhaps TRBD2 (6 bases). Germline V gene data show CDR1 as SGHTA and CDR2 as FQGNSA. Trimming cost V 4 bases and J 2 bases, with 10 bases left between them. The CDR3 consists of 14 residues. The CDR3 reads CASSSRDFTDTQYF. The CDR3 DNA reads TGTGCCAGCAGCTCAAGGGACTTCACAGATACGCAGTATTTT.

The V call is TRBV29-1, the J call TRBJ2-5, with 8 positions matching TRBD1. This CDR3 region has 15 residues. Looked up from germline, CDR1 is SQVTM and CDR2 is ANQGSEA. V trimming: 4 bases; J trimming: 5 bases; junction bases outside the gene matches: 12. This CDR3 reads CSVVKAQGAGETQYF. DNA for the CDR3: TGCAGCGTTGTCAAGGCGCAGGGGGCAGGGGAGACCCAGTACTTC.

The CDR3 loop is CASSGTSGGNSYEQYF. CDR3 in DNA: TGTGCCAGCAGCGGGACTAGCGGGGGGAATTCCTACGAGCAGTACTTC. The chain uses TRBV12-3 or TRBV12-4 and TRBJ2-7, with 15 bases aligning to TRBD2. With 6 bases clipped from V and 1 base from J, the junction kept 4 bases outside the gene matches. The CDR3 covers 16 residues.

This clonotype was detected a few times. The rearrangement links TRBV6-1 to TRBJ2-7; TRBD1 agrees at 9 bases. The germline gives CDR1 MNHNS, CDR2 SASEGT. This CDR3 has 15 residues. Unmatched junction bases numbered 7, after V lost 4 bases and J lost 3 bases. CDR3 coding DNA: TGTGCCAGCAGTGCACAGGGACAGGGAGGCTACGAGCAGTACTTC. Amino acid sequence: CASSAQGQGGYEQYF.

The V gene is TRBV5-6, the J gene TRBJ2-1, with 11 bases aligning to TRBD2. CDR3 length equals 16 residues. V lost 4 bases, J lost 6 bases, and 9 bases stayed unmatched. Germline V CDR1 and CDR2: SGHDT, YYEEEE. CDR3 nucleotide sequence: TGTGCCAGCAGCCCTTTAGCGGGAGGGCTGGCCAATGAGCAGTTCTTC. The encoded protein is CASSPLAGGLANEQFF.

The rearrangement joins TRBV5-5 to TRBJ2-1; D remains ambiguous. Germline V gene sequence: CDR1 SGHKS, CDR2 YYEKEE (reference sequence). V was pared by 3 bases and J by 5 bases, with 15 bases between. The CDR3 covers 15 residues. CDR3 residues: CASSWSASLHNEQFF. The DNA for the CDR3 is TGTGCCAGCAGCTGGAGTGCGAGCCTCCACAATGAGCAGTTCTTC. The complete variable domain, with remaining parts taken from reference TRBV5-5 and TRBJ2-1, reads DAGVTQSPTHLIKTRGQQVTLRCSPISGHKSVSWYQQVLGQGPQFIFQYYEKEERGRGNFPDRFSARQFPNYSSELNVNALLLGDSALYLCASSWSASLHNEQFFGPGTRLTVL.

The V gene is TRBV5-6, the J gene TRBJ2-1; D unresolved. CDR3 size: 13 residues. The V and J ends lost 2 bases and 8 bases respectively, with 11 bases between them. Per germline, CDR1 SGHDT and CDR2 YYEEEE. The CDR3 protein is CASSFGGRDEQFF. The CDR3 nucleotides are TGTGCCAGCAGCTTTGGCGGAAGGGATGAGCAGTTCTTC.

V usage is TRBV27 and J usage is TRBJ2-7; D is undetermined. The V and J ends lost 2 bases and 5 bases respectively, with 13 bases between them. The CDR3 has 14 amino acids. Germline V gene sequence: CDR1 MNHEY, CDR2 SMNVEV (reference sequence). The CDR3 loop reads CASSLLPTGDEQYF. The CDR3 DNA reads TGTGCCAGCAGTTTACTCCCTACGGGCGACGAGCAGTACTTC.

This chain uses TRBV12-5 with TRBJ1-6; D is unclear. V gave up 0 bases and J gave up 6 bases, with 0 bases separating them. The germline CDR1 and CDR2 sequences are LGHNT and FRNRAP. CDR3 size: 12 residues. CDR3 DNA: TGTGCTAGTGGTTTGGTTAATTCACCCCTCCACTTT. Translation gives CASGLVNSPLHF.

This rearrangement joins TRBV30 to TRBJ2-3; D remains ambiguous. The V gene lost 1 base and the J gene lost 4 bases, with 3 bases spanning the gap. The CDR3 is made up of 11 amino acids. Looked up from germline, CDR1 is GTSNPN and CDR2 is SVGIG (reference sequence). CDR3 region: CAWSASDTQYF. CDR3 DNA sequence: TGTGCCTGGAGTGCCTCAGATACGCAGTATTTT.